These 30 T cell receptor beta chains originate from one sample sequenced in a study of PD-1 blockade in mismatch repair-deficient tumors. Some clones are missing from TCRdb's copy, which holds only in-frame ones; the method was immunoSEQ multiplex PCR. The profile covers about 18,000 clones, with over 70% appearing a single time and 1.6% taken by the ten largest. Sequencing was performed on PBMCs, taken less than 25 weeks after starting pembrolizumab. The receptors here all came from an adult with mismatch repair-deficient cancer.

V usage is TRBV2 and J usage is TRBJ2-5; D possibly corresponds to TRBD1 (6 bases). The CDR3 totals 13 residues. CDR1 and CDR2 (germline): SNHLY, FYNNEI. V gave up 7 bases and J gave up 4 bases, with 13 bases separating them. The CDR3 DNA is TGTGCCAGCACTTTCGCCAGGGGAGAGACCCAGTACTTC. This gives the protein CASTFARGETQYF.

This clone has just a few counts. The chain has TRBV5-1 and TRBJ2-7, with a possible D match to TRBD2 (6 bases). V lost 3 bases and J 2 bases, leaving 24 bases between the germline ends. Germline CDR1 reads SGHRS; CDR2 reads YFSETQ. The CDR3 runs to 18 residues. CDR3 nucleotides: TGCGCCAGCAGCTCCCCCGTTACAACTAGCCGAATAACCTACGAGCAGTACTTC. Protein product: CASSSPVTTSRITYEQYF.

The table lists this clone with a count of one. The chain carries TRBV28 and TRBJ2-2; TRBD1 agrees at 8 bases. CDR1 and CDR2 (germline): MDHEN, SYDVKM. The V and J ends lost 7 bases and 0 bases, in that order; junction bases with no gene match: 7. The CDR3 is 16 amino acids. The CDR3 reads CASTQAGGTNTGELFF. Here the CDR3 DNA reads TGTGCCAGCACCCAGGCAGGGGGCACGAACACCGGGGAGCTGTTTTTT.

This chain links TRBV9 with TRBJ2-5; 10 nucleotides line up with TRBD1. The junction had 8 bases not matched to a gene; V was cut back by 3 bases and J by 3 bases. Germline V gene lookup returns CDR1 SGDLS and CDR2 YYNGEE. CDR3 length: 16 amino acids. CDR3 nucleotides: TGTGCCAGCAGCGCTAGACAGGGGGCGGGCGAAGAGACCCAGTACTTC. Translated: CASSARQGAGEETQYF.

The gene calls are TRBV2 and TRBJ1-2; the D gene is possibly TRBD1 (6 bases). The V end lost 5 bases, the J end lost 5 bases, and 12 bases lay between the germline ends. Germline V CDR1 and CDR2: SNHLY, FYNNEI. The CDR3 spans 13 residues. The CDR3 DNA reads as TGTGCCAGCAGTAGGGCAGGGGAATATGGCTACACCTTC. Encoded protein: CASSRAGEYGYTF. The full variable domain, rest sourced from reference TRBV2 and TRBJ1-2, is EPEVTQTPSHQVTQMGQEVILRCVPISNHLYFYWYRQILGQKVEFLVSFYNNEISEKSEIFDDQFSVERPDGSNFTLKIRSTKLEDSAMYFCASSRAGEYGYTFGSGTRLTVV.

In this sample, this clone turned up a few times. J is TRBJ2-7 and V is TRBV7-2; TRBD2 matches 11 bases. The junction had 4 bases not matched to a gene; V was cut back by 3 bases and J by 3 bases. Looked up from germline, CDR1 is SGHTA and CDR2 is FQGNSA. This CDR3 is 15 amino acids long. CDR3 amino acids: CASSLGGLAVYEQYF. The CDR3 DNA follows: TGTGCCAGCAGCTTGGGGGGACTAGCGGTCTACGAGCAGTACTTC.

A remark on this clone: A junction end diverges from the germline sequence, so it may reflect a read error. The J gene is TRBJ2-1, the V gene TRBV2, with 11 bases aligning to TRBD2. CDR3 size: 16 residues. Germline CDR1 and CDR2: SNHLY and FYNNEI. The CDR3 nucleotides read TGTGCCAGCAGAGAAGAGACACTAGCGGGAGTGGGTGAGCAGTTCTTC. Protein: CASREETLAGVGEQFF. Together with reference TRBV2 and TRBJ2-1, the CDR3 gives the full variable domain: EPEVTQTPSHQVTQMGQEVILRCVPISNHLYFYWYRQILGQKVEFLVSFYNNEISEKSEIFDDQFSVERPDGSNFTLKIRSTKLEDSAMYFCASREETLAGVGEQFFGPGTRLTVL.

The chain is built from TRBV2 and TRBJ2-7; weak D call: TRBD1 (7 bases). The germline CDR1 and CDR2 sequences are SNHLY and FYNNEI. Trimming removed 2 bases from V and 5 bases from J, with 13 bases in between. CDR3 length: 14 residues. The CDR3 nucleotides read TGTGCCAGCAGTGAATCCCAGGGGGGCCACGAGCAGTACTTC. Its protein is CASSESQGGHEQYF.

Here the CDR3 reads CASRLDTDTQYF. Here the CDR3 DNA reads TGTGCCAGCAGACTCGACACAGATACGCAGTATTTT. The V call is TRBV5-4, the J call TRBJ2-3; no firm D call. Between the trimmed V and J ends, which lost 5 bases and 2 bases, there was a span of 6 bases. The CDR3 extends over 12 amino acids. Per germline, CDR1 SGHNT and CDR2 YYREEE (reference sequence). The full variable domain, in which reference TRBV5-4 and TRBJ2-3 provide the parts outside the CDR3, is ETGVTQSPTHLIKTRGQQVTLRCSSQSGHNTVSWYQQALGQGPQFIFQYYREEENGRGNFPPRFSGLQFPNYSSELNVNALELDDSALYLCASRLDTDTQYFGPGTRLTVL.

V usage is TRBV5-1 and J usage is TRBJ2-2; 12 positions match TRBD1. Losses at the gene ends were 4 bases for V and 0 bases for J; bases not matched to a gene: 10. This CDR3 spans 19 amino acids. Germline V gene data show CDR1 as SGHRS and CDR2 as YFSETQ. In DNA form, the CDR3 reads TGCGCCAGCAGCCCAGACCCGGGACAGGGGGCGCCGAACACCGGGGAGCTGTTTTTT. Its translation: CASSPDPGQGAPNTGELFF.

The chain has TRBV28 and TRBJ1-5; 12 bases agree with TRBD1. CDR1 MDHEN and CDR2 SYDVKM come from the germline V gene. This CDR3 is 18 amino acids long. Trimming removed 2 bases from V and 2 bases from J; junction bases left unmatched: 7. CDR3 protein: CASSLVGGQGAGNQPQHF. DNA of the CDR3: TGTGCCAGCAGTTTAGTTGGGGGACAGGGGGCAGGCAATCAGCCCCAGCATTTT.

The genes are TRBV6-4 and TRBJ1-5, with 11 positions matching TRBD1. This CDR3 region has 17 residues. V trimming: 8 bases; J trimming: 7 bases; junction bases outside the gene matches: 16. The germline V gene encodes CDR1 MRHNA and CDR2 SNTAGT. CDR3 DNA sequence: TGTGCCAGCTCGGACAGGGGGCGCGGGCCTGATCGGCAGCCCCAGCATTTT. Its protein product is CASSDRGRGPDRQPQHF.

CDR3 coding DNA: TGTGCCAGCAGTCCAGGGGCGAATGAGCAGTTCTTC. Residues: CASSPGANEQFF. The genes are TRBV6-1 and TRBJ2-1, with D possibly TRBD1 on 6 matching bases. Germline CDR1 MNHNS, CDR2 SASEGT. The CDR3 is 12 residues long. V shed 5 bases and J shed 7 bases, with 9 bases lying between them.

The chain has TRBV6-1 and TRBJ2-1, with a weak D call TRBD2 (5 bases). The germline V and J ends were trimmed by 3 bases and 9 bases, with 15 bases remaining between them. This CDR3 spans 14 amino acids. Germline V lookup: CDR1 MNHNS, CDR2 SASEGT. CDR3 amino acids: CASSDGGSRREQFF. The DNA of the CDR3 is TGTGCCAGCAGTGATGGCGGGTCTCGTCGTGAGCAGTTCTTC.

V gene TRBV19 combines with J gene TRBJ2-6; D unclear. Trimming removed 5 bases from V and 0 bases from J, with 5 bases in between. The germline gives CDR1 LNHDA, CDR2 SQIVND (reference sequence). This CDR3 spans 14 amino acids. In DNA form, the CDR3 reads TGTGCCAGTAGTCCTTTCTCTGGGGCCAACGTCCTGACTTTC. Translating it yields CASSPFSGANVLTF.

On this clone itself: At one end, the junction sequence differs from germline, possibly due to a read error. V gene TRBV29-1 combines with J gene TRBJ2-5; perhaps TRBD1 as D (5 bases). The CDR3 has 17 residues. Germline V gives CDR1 SQVTM, CDR2 ANQGSEA. The CDR3 region is CTVLFSRARQMKETQYF. CDR3 bases: TGCACCGTTTTATTCAGCAGAGCACGACAGATGAAAGAGACCCAGTACTTC. Full variable domain (remainder filled in from reference TRBV29-1 and TRBJ2-5): SAVISQKPSRDICQRGTSLTIQCQVDSQVTMMFWYRQQPGQSLTLIATANQGSEATYESGFVIDKFPISRPNLTFSTLTVSNMSPEDSSIYLCTVLFSRARQMKETQYFGPGTRLLVL.

The chain uses TRBV5-6 and TRBJ1-1, with 9 positions matching TRBD1. The CDR3 is made up of 14 amino acids. Trimming at V came to 5 bases and at J to 4 bases, leaving 6 bases not matched to a gene. Per the germline V gene, CDR1 is SGHDT and CDR2 is YYEEEE. The CDR3 region is CASSLPTGGTEAFF. Written as DNA, the CDR3 is TGTGCCAGCAGTCTTCCGACAGGGGGCACTGAAGCTTTCTTT.

This clone was counted between two and nine times. The rearrangement joins TRBV27 to TRBJ2-7; D gene unclear. Germline lookup yields CDR1 MNHEY and CDR2 SMNVEV (reference sequence). The CDR3 has 15 residues. V shed 5 bases and J shed 0 bases, with 14 bases lying between them. The CDR3: CASSLTVLASYEQYF. CDR3 DNA sequence: TGTGCCAGCAGTCTAACAGTGCTCGCCTCCTACGAGCAGTACTTC.

This clone has a single count. The rearrangement links TRBV28 to TRBJ1-1; D ambiguous. The germline V gene has CDR1 MDHEN and CDR2 SYDVKM. V lost 8 bases and J 8 bases, leaving 12 bases between the germline ends. This CDR3 has 11 residues. CDR3 sequence: CASDTRGEAFF. CDR3 DNA: TGTGCCAGCGATACCCGGGGAGAAGCTTTCTTT. The full variable domain, in which reference TRBV28 and TRBJ1-1 provide the parts outside the CDR3, is DVKVTQSSRYLVKRTGEKVFLECVQDMDHENMFWYRQDPGLGLRLIYFSYDVKMKEKGDIPEGYSVSREKKERFSLILESASTNQTSMYLCASDTRGEAFFGQGTRLTVV.

This chain joins TRBV5-1 and TRBJ2-2; tentatively, D is TRBD2 (5 bases). Trimming removed 0 bases at V and 4 bases at J, with 10 bases between. The CDR3 has 15 residues. Germline CDR1 and CDR2: SGHRS and YFSETQ. CDR3 loop: CASSLGGGGTGELFF. CDR3 DNA: TGCGCCAGCAGCTTGGGAGGAGGTGGCACCGGGGAGCTGTTTTTT.

V usage is TRBV28 and J usage is TRBJ1-2; TRBD1 might be the D (6 bases). Deletions cut 6 bases from V and 4 bases from J, with 15 bases between. This CDR3 has 14 residues. Per germline, CDR1 MDHEN and CDR2 SYDVKM. The chain's CDR3 is CASRPRQDLYGYTF. CDR3 bases: TGTGCCAGCAGACCCAGACAGGACCTCTATGGCTACACCTTC.

This clone was found once. The chain links TRBV7-9 to TRBJ2-3, with a weak D call TRBD1 (5 bases). CDR1 is SEHNR, CDR2 FQNEAQ, per germline (reference sequence). The CDR3 totals 17 residues. Trimming cost V 0 bases and J 6 bases, with 19 bases left between them. The CDR3 sequence: CASSLAQGAALRDTQYF. The CDR3 nucleotides read TGTGCCAGCAGCTTAGCGCAAGGGGCCGCCCTGAGGGATACGCAGTATTTT.

The table lists this clone with a count of one. The rearrangement joins TRBV2 to TRBJ1-1; D gene ambiguous. Germline CDR1 SNHLY, CDR2 FYNNEI. Trimming left V 6 bases short and J 4 bases short, with 15 bases between. This CDR3 contains 14 residues. The DNA for the CDR3 is TGTGCCAGCAGCGCAGAGAGGGAGGGCACTGAAGCTTTCTTT. This translates into CASSAEREGTEAFF.

This sequence joins TRBV28 and TRBJ2-1; 10 bases line up with TRBD2. The CDR3 length is 17 residues. V was pared by 7 bases and J by 0 bases, with 9 bases of the junction left unmatched. Germline V gives CDR1 MDHEN, CDR2 SYDVKM. In nucleotides, the CDR3 is TGTGCCAGCATTGAGACTAGCGGGCTGAGCTCCTACAATGAGCAGTTCTTC. Translated, it gives CASIETSGLSSYNEQFF.

The chain has TRBV28 and TRBJ2-7, with a possible D match to TRBD2 (6 bases). V was cut by 2 bases and J by 6 bases, with 11 bases left in between. CDR1 is MDHEN, CDR2 SYDVKM, per germline. The CDR3 spans 13 residues. CDR3 sequence: CASSLPGASEQYF. The CDR3 bases are TGTGCCAGCAGTTTACCGGGAGCAAGCGAGCAGTACTTC.

This clone was seen only once. V gene TRBV27 combines with J gene TRBJ1-6, with 9 bases identical to TRBD1. The V gene end was trimmed by 7 bases and the J gene end by 10 bases; junction bases not matched to a gene: 8. The CDR3 contains 14 residues. Germline CDR1 MNHEY, CDR2 SMNVEV (reference sequence). The CDR3 loop reads CASNLQGARSPLHF. For the CDR3, the DNA is TGTGCCAGCAACCTACAGGGGGCGCGGTCACCCCTCCACTTT.

V gene TRBV18 combines with J gene TRBJ1-2; D is possibly TRBD1 (5 bases). Germline V CDR1 and CDR2: KGHSH, LQKENI. The ends were cut back, 6 bases at V and 6 bases at J, with 20 bases in the middle. The CDR3 loop spans 15 amino acids. CDR3 bases: TGTGCCAGCTCCCTCATAGACAGCGCCCAGGATGGCTACACCTTC. Encoded protein: CASSLIDSAQDGYTF.

This clone appeared a few times. The chain uses TRBV11-3 and TRBJ2-7; D is undetermined. CDR3 length: 15 residues. Germline loops: CDR1 SGHNT, CDR2 YENEEA. V lost 0 bases and J 0 bases, leaving 9 bases between the germline ends. For the CDR3, the DNA is TGTGCCAGCAGCTTAGAACCAGGAAGCTCCTACGAGCAGTACTTC. Encoded protein: CASSLEPGSSYEQYF.

The gene calls are TRBV7-3 and TRBJ2-7; D ambiguous. V was pared by 4 bases and J by 0 bases, with 10 bases between. Germline assignment: CDR1 SGHTA and CDR2 FQGTGA. CDR3 length: 14 amino acids. The CDR3 is CASSSGSSSYEQYF. CDR3 bases: TGTGCCAGCAGCTCAGGATCTTCCTCCTACGAGCAGTACTTC.

The chain uses TRBV28 and TRBJ1-3; 7 nucleotides agree with TRBD1. CDR1 and CDR2 from the germline V gene are MDHEN and SYDVKM. After removal of 10 bases from V and 2 bases from J, the junction contained 5 bases not matched to a gene. This CDR3 spans 13 amino acids. In nucleotides, the CDR3 is TGTGCCATCGAGGGGGCAACTGGAAACACCATATATTTT. Translation gives CAIEGATGNTIYF.